These T cell receptor beta chains were read from a single sample in a study of patients and donors after allogeneic stem cell transplantation. TCRdb re-derived calls from the RT-PCR reads in MiXCR, one entry per CDR3 protein. The data show over 200,000 distinct CDR3 sequences, with around 40% seen just once and roughly 11% held by the top ten. Sequencing was performed on blood, either unsorted or a sorted T cell fraction (not recorded which). The source of these receptors is a human donor who was either an allogeneic HSCT recipient or a stem cell or donor lymphocyte infusion donor (not recorded which). It is not recorded whose cells these are; they may come from a transplant donor. Both conserved end residues are part of each CDR3. D genes are given only for firm matches. Clone size is shown for a subset of rows, as once, few, many or a class of expanded clone.

.	.	TRBV12-3/TRBV12-4	TRBJ1-1	TGTGCCAGCAGAACAGGTCCTGAAGCTTTCTTT	CASRTGPEAFF
TRBD1	few	TRBV12-3/TRBV12-4	TRBJ1-1	TGTGCCAGCAGATCCAGGGACAGGGACACTGAAGCTTTCTTT	CASRSRDRDTEAFF
TRBD2	once	TRBV28	TRBJ2-7	TGTGCCAGCACCGGGGGGGCAAGGGAGCAGTACTTC	CASTGGAREQYF
.	few	TRBV5-1	TRBJ1-1	TGCGCCAGCAGCATTGACATACCGTTTGAAGCTTTCTTT	CASSIDIPFEAFF
TRBD1	.	TRBV28	TRBJ1-3	TGTGCCAGCAGTTTTGCACAGGGGCCTGCCTCTGGAAACACCATATATTTT	CASSFAQGPASGNTIYF
TRBD1	.	TRBV10-3	TRBJ1-6	TGTGCCACTACACAGGGGCAAGATTCACCCCTCCACTTT	CATTQGQDSPLHF
TRBD1	.	TRBV30	TRBJ1-1	TGTGCCTGGGGGACGGGACAGGGGAACACTGAAGCTTTCTTT	CAWGTGQGNTEAFF
.	few	TRBV18	TRBJ2-5	TGTGCCAGCCTGTACCAAGAGACCCAGTACTTC	CASLYQETQYF
.	.	TRBV6-6	TRBJ1-5	TGTGCCAGCAGTTACTCCCGAGTGGACCAGCCCCAGCATTTT	CASSYSRVDQPQHF
.	few	TRBV7-6	TRBJ2-7	TGTGCCAGCAGCTTCGGCGTACAGTACGAGCAGTACTTC	CASSFGVQYEQYF
TRBD1	.	TRBV7-2	TRBJ1-1	TGTGCCAGCAGCCCCGGACAGGGGAGGTTCTTT	CASSPGQGRFF
TRBD2	.	TRBV29-1	TRBJ2-1	TGCAGCGTTGAAGGAGCTAGCGGGGGATACAATGAGCAGTTCTTC	CSVEGASGGYNEQFF
TRBD1	.	TRBV20-1	TRBJ1-1	TGCAGTGCTAGAGGCAGGGGGCGTGATCGGAACACTGAAGCTTTCTTT	CSARGRGRDRNTEAFF
.	.	TRBV20-1	TRBJ1-5	TGCAGTGCTAGCGGAGCCAATAATCAGCCCCAGCATTTT	CSASGANNQPQHF
.	.	TRBV7-6	TRBJ2-2	TGTGCCAGCAGCTTAAGCCTCACCGGGGAGCTGTTTTTT	CASSLSLTGELFF
.	.	TRBV20-1	TRBJ2-7	TGCAGTGCTAGACCCTCCAAGACAGATTTCTACGAGCAGTACTTC	CSARPSKTDFYEQYF
TRBD1	few	TRBV20-1	TRBJ1-5	TGCAGTGCGCAGGACAGGGGGAATCAGCCCCAGCATTTT	CSAQDRGNQPQHF
TRBD1	.	TRBV6-5	TRBJ2-1	TGTGCCAGCAGTTACTCCCCCGGGACAGGGGGCGAGTGGAATGAGCAGTTCTTC	CASSYSPGTGGEWNEQFF
.	.	TRBV12-3/TRBV12-4	TRBJ1-6	TGTGCCAGCAGTTTAGACAGCGAAATTAATTCACCCCTCCACTTT	CASSLDSEINSPLHF
.	.	TRBV24-1	TRBJ1-1	TGTGCCACCAGTGCCGCGGGAAGAGCAGCTTTCTTT	CATSAAGRAAFF
.	few	TRBV27	TRBJ2-3	TGTGCCAGCAGTTTCTGGGACGGCACAGATACGCAGTATTTT	CASSFWDGTDTQYF
TRBD2	.	TRBV5-1	TRBJ2-1	TGCGCCAGCAGCTGGCGAGCGGGACCCATGGGGAATGAGCAGTTCTTC	CASSWRAGPMGNEQFF
.	.	TRBV15	TRBJ1-3	TGTGCCACCAGCAGAGATCGCTCGACAGCGATTTTT	CATSRDRSTAIF
.	.	TRBV12-3/TRBV12-4	TRBJ2-5	TGTGCCAGCACCCGGGGTAAGGAGACCCAGTACTTC	CASTRGKETQYF
.	.	TRBV20-1	TRBJ2-7	TGCAGTGCTAGGAGGCAGGGGCCCTACGAGCAGTACTTC	CSARRQGPYEQYF
TRBD1	few	TRBV12-3/TRBV12-4	TRBJ1-5	TGTGCCAGCAGCCCGGACAGGGTCTCTGGTGGGCAGCCCCAGCATTTT	CASSPDRVSGGQPQHF
.	.	TRBV13	TRBJ2-5	TGTGCCAGCAGCTTAGGAGGCACTCAAGAGACCCAGTACTTC	CASSLGGTQETQYF
.	.	TRBV29-1	TRBJ1-1	TGCAGCGTCCAACGGCCGGAAGCTTTCTTT	CSVQRPEAFF
TRBD1	few	TRBV25-1	TRBJ1-1	TGTGCCAGCAGCCAGAAAGGGGGCGGGACTGAAGCTTTCTTT	CASSQKGGGTEAFF
.	few	TRBV11-2	TRBJ1-1	TGTGCCAGCAGCTTACGAACGGGGGTGAACACTGAAGCTTTCTTT	CASSLRTGVNTEAFF
TRBD1	few	TRBV15	TRBJ2-3	TGTGCCACCAGCAGGGCACAGGGGCGGAGGCCAGATACGCAGTATTTT	CATSRAQGRRPDTQYF
.	.	TRBV12-3/TRBV12-4	TRBJ2-5	TGTGCCAGCAGCCGCGACTACCCGGGGCCAGTATACTTC	CASSRDYPGPVYF